Listed below are T cell receptor beta chains from one sample, sequenced in a study of PD-1 blockade in mismatch repair-deficient tumors. Repertoires were generated with immunoSEQ multiplex PCR, while TCRdb's copy carries only in-frame clones and drops some. The sample holds around 130,000 clones; about nine tenths are singletons and the top ten take about 10%. Sequences were derived from peripheral blood, sampled 72 weeks after starting pembrolizumab. Source of these receptors: an adult with mismatch repair-deficient cancer. Both conserved end residues are part of each CDR3. Each record gives: D gene, J gene, clone size, V gene, CDR3 DNA, CDR3 protein. The D gene is left open where the match is weak. Only part of the rows carry a size: once, few, many, or a class if the clone is expanded.

D gene: .
J gene: TRBJ2-1
clone size: .
V gene: TRBV19
CDR3 DNA: TGTGCCAGTAGTATACTAGTATCCTACAATGAGCAGTTCTTC
CDR3 protein: CASSILVSYNEQFF

D gene: .
J gene: TRBJ1-1
clone size: .
V gene: TRBV4-3
CDR3 DNA: TGCGCCAGCAGCCAAGGGCCGAACACTGAAGCTTTCTTT
CDR3 protein: CASSQGPNTEAFF

D gene: .
J gene: TRBJ2-2
clone size: .
V gene: TRBV2
CDR3 DNA: TGTGCCAGTCGATACGGGGGTCGCGACACCGGGGAGCTGTTTTTT
CDR3 protein: CASRYGGRDTGELFF

D gene: .
J gene: TRBJ2-1
clone size: .
V gene: TRBV28
CDR3 DNA: TGTGCCAGCAGTCCCCACCCTTGGGCGGGCGGGTACAATGAGCAGTTCTTC
CDR3 protein: CASSPHPWAGGYNEQFF

D gene: .
J gene: TRBJ1-5
clone size: few
V gene: TRBV27
CDR3 DNA: TGTGCCAGCAGTTTATCGGTCGGTCAGCCCCAGCATTTT
CDR3 protein: CASSLSVGQPQHF

D gene: TRBD2
J gene: TRBJ2-7
clone size: .
V gene: TRBV4-1
CDR3 DNA: TGCGCCAGCAGCCAAGAGCTAACTAGCGGGTCGAGCTCCTACGAGCAGTACTTC
CDR3 protein: CASSQELTSGSSSYEQYF

D gene: .
J gene: TRBJ2-2
clone size: .
V gene: TRBV4-1
CDR3 DNA: TGCGCCAGCAGCCAAGATTTGGGCAGGGGGTCTCAGCGGGGTTTCATGGAGCTGTTTTTT
CDR3 protein: CASSQDLGRGSQRGFMELFF

D gene: TRBD2
J gene: TRBJ2-2
clone size: .
V gene: TRBV5-4
CDR3 DNA: TGTGCCAGCAGCTTGAGACTAGCGGCGAACACCGGGGAGCTGTTTTTT
CDR3 protein: CASSLRLAANTGELFF

D gene: .
J gene: TRBJ1-1
clone size: .
V gene: TRBV6-4
CDR3 DNA: TGTGCCAGCAGGCCCCCTCGGGGCAGGCTGAACACTGAAGCTTTCTTT
CDR3 protein: CASRPPRGRLNTEAFF

D gene: TRBD2
J gene: TRBJ2-7
clone size: .
V gene: TRBV27
CDR3 DNA: TGTGCCAGCAGACTCTCGGCGGGGGGCGACTTACACGAGCAGTACTTC
CDR3 protein: CASRLSAGGDLHEQYF

D gene: TRBD2
J gene: TRBJ2-7
clone size: .
V gene: TRBV13
CDR3 DNA: TGTGCCAGCAGCCCTCAATCGGGGGGAATGGGACGCTACGAGCAGTACTTC
CDR3 protein: CASSPQSGGMGRYEQYF

D gene: TRBD2
J gene: TRBJ2-7
clone size: .
V gene: TRBV7-6
CDR3 DNA: TGTGCCACCAGCGGGACGGATTCCTACGAGCAGTACTTC
CDR3 protein: CATSGTDSYEQYF

D gene: .
J gene: TRBJ2-7
clone size: few
V gene: TRBV13
CDR3 DNA: TGTGCCAGCAGCTTAATGAGGGTAGGCGAGCAGTACTTC
CDR3 protein: CASSLMRVGEQYF

D gene: .
J gene: TRBJ1-2
clone size: .
V gene: TRBV19
CDR3 DNA: TGTGCCAGTAGTATCGGTACTGGGTATGGCTACACCTTC
CDR3 protein: CASSIGTGYGYTF

D gene: .
J gene: TRBJ2-1
clone size: .
V gene: TRBV5-6
CDR3 DNA: TGTGCCAGCAGCCCCCGCCCGGGTCACAATGAGCAGTTCTTC
CDR3 protein: CASSPRPGHNEQFF

D gene: .
J gene: TRBJ2-2
clone size: once
V gene: TRBV29-1
CDR3 DNA: TGCAGCGTTGTGTGGGGGGAGACCGGGGAGCTGTTTTTT
CDR3 protein: CSVVWGETGELFF

D gene: .
J gene: TRBJ2-3
clone size: .
V gene: TRBV7-2
CDR3 DNA: TGTGCCAGCAGCTTTAGTGATACGCAGTATTTT
CDR3 protein: CASSFSDTQYF

D gene: TRBD2
J gene: TRBJ2-7
clone size: .
V gene: TRBV4-2
CDR3 DNA: TGTGCCAGCAGCCGGGAGAGAGCTAGCGGGGGGGACGAGCAGTACTTC
CDR3 protein: CASSRERASGGDEQYF

D gene: .
J gene: TRBJ1-1
clone size: .
V gene: TRBV5-8
CDR3 DNA: TGTGCCAGCAGCTCAATTCGGAACACTGAAGCTTTCTTT
CDR3 protein: CASSSIRNTEAFF

D gene: .
J gene: TRBJ1-1
clone size: .
V gene: TRBV6-6
CDR3 DNA: TGTGCCAGCAGTTACTCCGGCAGCATGAACACTGAAGCTTTCTTT
CDR3 protein: CASSYSGSMNTEAFF

D gene: .
J gene: TRBJ2-7
clone size: .
V gene: TRBV11-2
CDR3 DNA: TGTGCCAGCAGCTTAGAACAGGACTACGAGCAGTACTTC
CDR3 protein: CASSLEQDYEQYF

D gene: .
J gene: TRBJ2-1
clone size: .
V gene: TRBV5-4
CDR3 DNA: TGTGCCAGCAGCCCCGGGATCTCCTATGAGCAGTTCTTC
CDR3 protein: CASSPGISYEQFF

D gene: TRBD1
J gene: TRBJ2-1
clone size: .
V gene: TRBV18
CDR3 DNA: TGTGCCAGCTCCAGGACTTGGACAGGGACGTACAATGAGCAGTTCTTC
CDR3 protein: CASSRTWTGTYNEQFF

D gene: .
J gene: TRBJ2-7
clone size: .
V gene: TRBV5-6
CDR3 DNA: TGTGCCAGCAGCAGCACGGGACGAACCTACGAGCAGTACTTC
CDR3 protein: CASSSTGRTYEQYF

D gene: TRBD2
J gene: TRBJ2-5
clone size: .
V gene: TRBV7-3
CDR3 DNA: TGTGCCAGCAGCTTAACGGGACTAGCCACAGAGACCCAGTACTTC
CDR3 protein: CASSLTGLATETQYF

D gene: .
J gene: TRBJ1-2
clone size: .
V gene: TRBV5-6
CDR3 DNA: TGTGCCAGCAGCTTGGCCAACAGCGCTTTCTATGGCTACACCTTC
CDR3 protein: CASSLANSAFYGYTF